This T cell receptor beta chain was identified in a study of technical replicates of blood from a few donors. This table comes from immunoSEQ multiplex PCR, and its TCRdb copy is limited to in-frame clones, with some not included. The repertoire has about 97,000 clones, just under 95% of them found once; the top ten carry around 0.31%. Sequencing was carried out using T cells isolated from PBMCs. This clonotype was sampled from a human donor in good health.

CDR3 residues: CAWLFRGPEAFF. The DNA for the CDR3 is TGTGCCTGGCTCTTTAGGGGCCCTGAAGCTTTCTTT. The genes are TRBV30 and TRBJ1-1; maybe TRBD1 (5 bases). This CDR3 is 12 amino acids long. Germline values: CDR1 GTSNPN, CDR2 SVGIG (reference sequence). V lost 5 bases, J lost 6 bases, and 13 bases lay in between.